This TCR beta chain stems from a study of OX40 agonist ivuxolimab in advanced cancers. For the study at large: Ivuxolimab is a fully human IgG2 antibody that activates OX40 (CD134).

Measured with immunoSEQ multiplex PCR; TCRdb has only the in-frame clones, and not every one. The data contain 52,000 or so clones, 84% of them singletons. As regards this clone: Its antigen is as yet unknown.

Study observations and caveats: CD4+ and CD8+ blood T cells expanded clonally by week 6 at 0.1 to 3.0 mg/kg.

J gave up 5 bases and V 6 bases, and 11 bases lay outside the gene matches. This CDR3 has 17 amino acids. Germline V lookup: CDR1 LNHDA, CDR2 SQIVND (reference sequence). The study sampled blood at baseline, cycle 4 day 1, and cycle 7 day 1. The chain carries TRBV19 and TRBJ2-3; 13 bases are shared with TRBD2. The receptor was derived from an adult with an advanced solid tumor such as melanoma, head and neck, liver or kidney cancer. The specimen was CD4+ or CD8+ T cells sorted from blood, collected in a trial of the OX40 agonist ivuxolimab. The CDR3 sequence: CASSPTRLAGGEDTQYF. CDR3 DNA sequence: TGTGCCAGTAGCCCAACACGACTAGCGGGAGGAGAAGATACGCAGTATTTT.